This T cell receptor beta chain was sequenced during a study of pediatric ulcerative colitis. The rectum was sampled with one to two pinch biopsies at colonoscopy. Here immunoSEQ multiplex PCR was the method, and the copy in TCRdb shows in-frame clones only, minus some. The sample has 17,000 or so clones, about 76% seen once. The CDR3 covers 17 residues. Germline CDR1 reads ENHRY; CDR2 reads SYGVKD. V lost 4 bases to trimming and J lost 4 bases; unmatched junction nucleotides: 5. The specimen was gut tissue. This receptor was taken from a girl between 5 and 17 years old with moderate ulcerative colitis. The chain has TRBV10-3 and TRBJ2-3; TRBD2 aligns across 16 bases. CDR3: CAISGTGTSGGADTQYF. The CDR3 DNA follows: TGTGCCATCAGTGGAACCGGGACTAGCGGGGGGGCAGATACGCAGTATTTT.